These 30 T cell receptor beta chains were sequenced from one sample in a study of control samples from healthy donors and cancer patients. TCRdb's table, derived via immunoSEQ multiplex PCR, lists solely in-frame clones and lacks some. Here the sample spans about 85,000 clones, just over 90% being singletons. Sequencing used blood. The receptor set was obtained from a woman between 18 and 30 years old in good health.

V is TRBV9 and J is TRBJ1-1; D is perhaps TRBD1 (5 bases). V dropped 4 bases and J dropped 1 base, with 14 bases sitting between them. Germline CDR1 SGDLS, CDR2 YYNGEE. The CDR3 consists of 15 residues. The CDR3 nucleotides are TGTGCCAGCAGCCGTTCCGGGACGGCGAACACTGAAGCTTTCTTT. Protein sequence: CASSRSGTANTEAFF. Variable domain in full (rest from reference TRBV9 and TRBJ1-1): DSGVTQTPKHLITATGQRVTLRCSPRSGDLSVYWYQQSLDQGLQFLIQYYNGEERAKGNILERFSAQQFPDLHSELNLSSLELGDSALYFCASSRSGTANTEAFFGQGTRLTVV.

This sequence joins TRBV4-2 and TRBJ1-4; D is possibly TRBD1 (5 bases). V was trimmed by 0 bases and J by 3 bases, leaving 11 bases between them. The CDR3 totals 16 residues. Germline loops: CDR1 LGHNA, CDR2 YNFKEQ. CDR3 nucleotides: TGTGCCAGCAGCCAAGATCGCAGGGTCTCTAATGAAAAACTGTTTTTT. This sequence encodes CASSQDRRVSNEKLFF.

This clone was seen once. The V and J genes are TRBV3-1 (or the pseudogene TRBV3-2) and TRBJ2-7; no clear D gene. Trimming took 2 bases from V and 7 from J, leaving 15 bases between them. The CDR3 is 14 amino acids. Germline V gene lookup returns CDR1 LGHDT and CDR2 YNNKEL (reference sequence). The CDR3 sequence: CASSQLVQGGEQYF. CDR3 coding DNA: TGTGCCAGCAGCCAATTGGTCCAAGGTGGGGAGCAGTACTTC.

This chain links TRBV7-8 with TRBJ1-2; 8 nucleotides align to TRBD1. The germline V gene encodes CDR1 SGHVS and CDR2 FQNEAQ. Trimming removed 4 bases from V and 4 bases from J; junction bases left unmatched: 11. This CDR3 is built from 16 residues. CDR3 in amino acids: CASSSFGPGGGYGYTF. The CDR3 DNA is TGTGCCAGCAGCTCATTCGGACCAGGGGGCGGCTATGGCTACACCTTC.

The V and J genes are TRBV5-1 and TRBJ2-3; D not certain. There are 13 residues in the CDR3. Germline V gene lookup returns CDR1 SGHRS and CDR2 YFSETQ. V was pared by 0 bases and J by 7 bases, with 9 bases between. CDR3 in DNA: TGCGCCAGCAGCTTGGATCTAGAACATACGCAGTATTTT. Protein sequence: CASSLDLEHTQYF.

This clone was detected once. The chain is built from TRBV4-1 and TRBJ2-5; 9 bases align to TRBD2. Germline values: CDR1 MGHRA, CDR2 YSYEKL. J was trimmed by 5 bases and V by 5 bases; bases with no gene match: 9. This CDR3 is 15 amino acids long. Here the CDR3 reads CASSSRTSESETQYF. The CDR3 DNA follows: TGCGCCAGCAGCTCCCGGACTAGCGAGAGTGAGACCCAGTACTTC.

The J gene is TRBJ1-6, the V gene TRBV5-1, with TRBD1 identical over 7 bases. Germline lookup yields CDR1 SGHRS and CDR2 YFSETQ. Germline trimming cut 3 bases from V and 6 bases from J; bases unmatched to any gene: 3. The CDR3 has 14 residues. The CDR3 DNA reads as TGCGCCAGCAGCTCGGGACAGCTTAATTCACCCCTCCACTTT. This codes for CASSSGQLNSPLHF.

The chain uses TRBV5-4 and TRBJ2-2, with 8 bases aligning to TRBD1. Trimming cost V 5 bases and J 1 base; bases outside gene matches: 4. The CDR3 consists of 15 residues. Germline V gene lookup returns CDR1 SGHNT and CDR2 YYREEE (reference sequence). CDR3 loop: CASRLQGGNTGELFF. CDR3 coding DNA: TGTGCCAGCAGACTACAGGGGGGGAACACCGGGGAGCTGTTTTTT. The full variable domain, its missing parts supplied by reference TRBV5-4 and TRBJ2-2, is ETGVTQSPTHLIKTRGQQVTLRCSSQSGHNTVSWYQQALGQGPQFIFQYYREEENGRGNFPPRFSGLQFPNYSSELNVNALELDDSALYLCASRLQGGNTGELFFGEGSRLTVL.

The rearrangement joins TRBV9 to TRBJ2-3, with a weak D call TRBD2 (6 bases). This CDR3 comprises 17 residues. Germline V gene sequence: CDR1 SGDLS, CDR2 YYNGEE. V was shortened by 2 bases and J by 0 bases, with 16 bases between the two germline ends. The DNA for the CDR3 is TGTGCCAGCAGCGTGAGCGGGTTTCGGACTAGCACAGATACGCAGTATTTT. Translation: CASSVSGFRTSTDTQYF.

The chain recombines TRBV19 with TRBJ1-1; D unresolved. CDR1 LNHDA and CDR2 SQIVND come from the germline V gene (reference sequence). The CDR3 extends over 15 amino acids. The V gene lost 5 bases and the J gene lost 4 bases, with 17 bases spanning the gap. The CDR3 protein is CASSPKVYGRTEAFF. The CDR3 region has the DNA TGTGCCAGTAGTCCTAAGGTTTACGGCCGCACTGAAGCTTTCTTT.

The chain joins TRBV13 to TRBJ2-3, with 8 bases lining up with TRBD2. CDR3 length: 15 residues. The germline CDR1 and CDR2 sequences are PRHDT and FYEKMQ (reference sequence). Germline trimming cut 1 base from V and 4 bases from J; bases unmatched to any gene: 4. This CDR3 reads CASSLVGGEADTQYF. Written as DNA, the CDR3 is TGTGCCAGCAGCTTAGTCGGGGGGGAGGCAGATACGCAGTATTTT.

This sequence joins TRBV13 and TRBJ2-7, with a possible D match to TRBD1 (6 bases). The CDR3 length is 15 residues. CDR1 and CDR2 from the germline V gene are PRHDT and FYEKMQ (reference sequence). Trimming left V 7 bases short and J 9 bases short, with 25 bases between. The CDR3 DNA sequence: TGTGCCAGCACTACTAGACAGGCGAGCTTACAGGGGCAGTACTTC. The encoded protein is CASTTRQASLQGQYF.

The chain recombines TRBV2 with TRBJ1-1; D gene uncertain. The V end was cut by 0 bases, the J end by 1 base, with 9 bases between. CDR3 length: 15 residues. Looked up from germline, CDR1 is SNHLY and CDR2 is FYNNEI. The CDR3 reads CASSEAEGGNTEAFF. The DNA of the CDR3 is TGTGCCAGCAGTGAAGCGGAGGGCGGGAACACTGAAGCTTTCTTT.

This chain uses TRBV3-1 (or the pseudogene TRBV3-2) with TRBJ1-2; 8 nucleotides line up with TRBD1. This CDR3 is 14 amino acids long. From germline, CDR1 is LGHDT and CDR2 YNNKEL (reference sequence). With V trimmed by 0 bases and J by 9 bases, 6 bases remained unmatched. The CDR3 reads CASSQESGQVSYTF. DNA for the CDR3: TGTGCCAGCAGCCAAGAGTCGGGACAGGTGAGCTACACCTTC.

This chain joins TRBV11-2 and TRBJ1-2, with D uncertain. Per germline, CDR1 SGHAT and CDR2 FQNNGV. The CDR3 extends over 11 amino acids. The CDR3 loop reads CVSVTNYGYTF. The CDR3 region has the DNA TGTGTTTCAGTTACTAACTATGGCTACACCTTC.

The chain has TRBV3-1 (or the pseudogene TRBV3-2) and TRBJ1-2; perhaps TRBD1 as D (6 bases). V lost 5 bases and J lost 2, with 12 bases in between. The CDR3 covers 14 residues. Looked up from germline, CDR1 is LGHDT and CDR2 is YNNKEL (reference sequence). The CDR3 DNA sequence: TGTGCCAGCAGCACGACAGGAGCCAACTATGGCTACACCTTC. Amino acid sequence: CASSTTGANYGYTF.

CDR3 nucleotide sequence: TGTGCCAGCAGGGCGGATGGGGTCCGAACCGGGGAGCTGTTTTTT. Translating it yields CASRADGVRTGELFF. This chain joins TRBV5-5 and TRBJ2-2; D not certain. This CDR3 comprises 15 residues. Trimming shortened V by 5 bases and J by 5 bases, and 16 bases separated the two germline ends. CDR1 is SGHKS, CDR2 YYEKEE, per germline (reference sequence).

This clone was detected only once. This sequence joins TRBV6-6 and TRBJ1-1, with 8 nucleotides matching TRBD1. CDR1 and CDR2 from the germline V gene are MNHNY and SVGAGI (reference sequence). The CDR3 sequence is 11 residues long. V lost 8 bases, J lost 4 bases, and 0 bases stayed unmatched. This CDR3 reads CASQGATEAFF. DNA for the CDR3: TGTGCCAGCCAGGGGGCCACTGAAGCTTTCTTT.

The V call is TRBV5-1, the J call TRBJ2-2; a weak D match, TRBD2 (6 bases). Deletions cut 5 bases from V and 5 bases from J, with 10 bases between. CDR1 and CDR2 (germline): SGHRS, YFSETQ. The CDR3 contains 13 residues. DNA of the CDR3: TGCGCCAGCAGGTCCGGAGGGACCGGGGAGCTGTTTTTT. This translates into CASRSGGTGELFF.

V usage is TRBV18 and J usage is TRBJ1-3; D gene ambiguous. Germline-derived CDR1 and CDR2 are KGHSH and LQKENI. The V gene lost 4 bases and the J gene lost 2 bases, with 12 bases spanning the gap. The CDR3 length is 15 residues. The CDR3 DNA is TGTGCCAGCTCACACCCCGCAGAAGCTGGAAACACCATATATTTT. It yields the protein CASSHPAEAGNTIYF.

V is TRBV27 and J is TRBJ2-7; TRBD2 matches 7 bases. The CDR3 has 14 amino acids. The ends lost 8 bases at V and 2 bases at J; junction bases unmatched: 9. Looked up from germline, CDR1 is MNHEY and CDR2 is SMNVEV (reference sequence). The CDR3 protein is CASGGRAGAYEQYF. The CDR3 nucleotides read TGTGCCAGCGGGGGGAGGGCGGGAGCCTACGAGCAGTACTTC.

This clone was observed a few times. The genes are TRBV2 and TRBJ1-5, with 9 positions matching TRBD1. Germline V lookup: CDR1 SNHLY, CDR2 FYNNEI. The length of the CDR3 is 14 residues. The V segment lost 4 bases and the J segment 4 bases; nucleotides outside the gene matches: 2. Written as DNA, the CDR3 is TGTGCCAGCAGTGGGGACAGGGATAATCAGCCCCAGCATTTT. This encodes CASSGDRDNQPQHF.

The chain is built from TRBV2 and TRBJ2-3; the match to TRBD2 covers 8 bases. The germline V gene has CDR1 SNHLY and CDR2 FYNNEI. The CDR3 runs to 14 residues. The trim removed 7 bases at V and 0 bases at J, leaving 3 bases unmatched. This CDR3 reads CASKRGPSTDTQYF. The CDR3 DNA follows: TGTGCCAGCAAGCGGGGGCCTAGCACAGATACGCAGTATTTT. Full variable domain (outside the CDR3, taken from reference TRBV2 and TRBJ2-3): EPEVTQTPSHQVTQMGQEVILRCVPISNHLYFYWYRQILGQKVEFLVSFYNNEISEKSEIFDDQFSVERPDGSNFTLKIRSTKLEDSAMYFCASKRGPSTDTQYFGPGTRLTVL.

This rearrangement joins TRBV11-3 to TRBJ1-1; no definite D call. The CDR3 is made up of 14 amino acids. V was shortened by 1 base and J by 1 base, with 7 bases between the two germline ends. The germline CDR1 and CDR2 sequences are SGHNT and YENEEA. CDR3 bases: TGTGCCAGCAGCTTAGCGGGCTCGAACACTGAAGCTTTCTTT. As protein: CASSLAGSNTEAFF. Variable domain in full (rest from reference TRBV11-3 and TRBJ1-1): EAGVVQSPRYKIIEKKQPVAFWCNPISGHNTLYWYLQNLGQGPELLIRYENEEAVDDSQLPKDRFSAERLKGVDSTLKIQPAELGDSAVYLCASSLAGSNTEAFFGQGTRLTVV.

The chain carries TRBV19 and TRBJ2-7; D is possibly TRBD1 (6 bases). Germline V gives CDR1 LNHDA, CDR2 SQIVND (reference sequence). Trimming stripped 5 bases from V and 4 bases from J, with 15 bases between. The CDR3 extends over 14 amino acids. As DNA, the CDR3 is TGTGCCAGTAGTTTCAGGGGAGAAATATACGAGCAGTACTTC. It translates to CASSFRGEIYEQYF.

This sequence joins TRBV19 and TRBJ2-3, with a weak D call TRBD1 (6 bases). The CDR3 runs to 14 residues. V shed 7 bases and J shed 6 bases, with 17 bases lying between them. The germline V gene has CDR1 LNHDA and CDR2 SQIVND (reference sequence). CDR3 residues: CASKMDSHGDTQYF. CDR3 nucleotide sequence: TGTGCCAGTAAAATGGACAGCCACGGGGATACGCAGTATTTT.

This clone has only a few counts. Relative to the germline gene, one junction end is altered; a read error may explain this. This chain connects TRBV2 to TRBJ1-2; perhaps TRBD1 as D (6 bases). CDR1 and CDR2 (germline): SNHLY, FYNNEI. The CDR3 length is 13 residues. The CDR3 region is CASDISGDYSYTF. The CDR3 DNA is TGTGCCAGCGACATCTCAGGGGACTATAGCTACACCTTC.

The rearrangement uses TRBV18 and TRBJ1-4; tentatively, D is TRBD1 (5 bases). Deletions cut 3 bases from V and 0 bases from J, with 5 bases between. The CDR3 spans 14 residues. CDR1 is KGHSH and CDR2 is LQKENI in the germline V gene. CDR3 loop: CASSPTATNEKLFF. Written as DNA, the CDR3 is TGTGCCAGCTCACCGACAGCAACTAATGAAAAACTGTTTTTT.

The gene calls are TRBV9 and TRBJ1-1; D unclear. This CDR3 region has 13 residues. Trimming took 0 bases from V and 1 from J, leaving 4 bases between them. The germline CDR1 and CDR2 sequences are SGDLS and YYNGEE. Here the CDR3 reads CASSVARNTEAFF. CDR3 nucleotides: TGTGCCAGCAGCGTAGCCAGGAACACTGAAGCTTTCTTT.

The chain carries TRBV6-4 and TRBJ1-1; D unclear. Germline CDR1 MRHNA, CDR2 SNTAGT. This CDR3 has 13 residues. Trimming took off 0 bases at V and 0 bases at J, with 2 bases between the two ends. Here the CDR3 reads CASSDSVNTEAFF. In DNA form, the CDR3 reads TGTGCCAGCAGTGACTCGGTGAACACTGAAGCTTTCTTT.